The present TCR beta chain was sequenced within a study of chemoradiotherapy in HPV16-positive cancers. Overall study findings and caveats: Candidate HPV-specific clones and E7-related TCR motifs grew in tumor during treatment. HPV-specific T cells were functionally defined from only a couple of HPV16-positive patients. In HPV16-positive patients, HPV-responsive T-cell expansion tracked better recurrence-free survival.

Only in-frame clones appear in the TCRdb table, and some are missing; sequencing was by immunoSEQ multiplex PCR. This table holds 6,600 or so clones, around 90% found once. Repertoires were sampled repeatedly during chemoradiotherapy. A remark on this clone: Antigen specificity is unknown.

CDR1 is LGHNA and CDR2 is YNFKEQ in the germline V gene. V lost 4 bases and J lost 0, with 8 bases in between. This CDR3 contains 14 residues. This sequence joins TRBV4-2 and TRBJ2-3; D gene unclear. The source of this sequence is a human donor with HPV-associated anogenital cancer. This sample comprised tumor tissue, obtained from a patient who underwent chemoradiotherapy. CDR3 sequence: CASSRPGSTDTQYF. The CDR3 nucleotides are TGTGCCAGCAGCCGGCCCGGGAGCACAGATACGCAGTATTTT.